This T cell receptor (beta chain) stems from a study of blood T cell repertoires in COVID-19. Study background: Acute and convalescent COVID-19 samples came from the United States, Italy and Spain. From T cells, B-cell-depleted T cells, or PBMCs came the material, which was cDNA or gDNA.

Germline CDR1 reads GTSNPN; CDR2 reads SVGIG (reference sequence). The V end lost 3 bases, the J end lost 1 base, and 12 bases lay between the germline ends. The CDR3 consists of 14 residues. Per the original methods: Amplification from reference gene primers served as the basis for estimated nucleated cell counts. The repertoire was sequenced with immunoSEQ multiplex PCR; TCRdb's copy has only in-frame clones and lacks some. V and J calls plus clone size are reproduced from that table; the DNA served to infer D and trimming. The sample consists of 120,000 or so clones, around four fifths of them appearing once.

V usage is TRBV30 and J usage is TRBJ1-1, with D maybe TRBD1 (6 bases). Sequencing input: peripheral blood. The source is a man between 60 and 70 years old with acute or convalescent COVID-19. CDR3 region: CAWRDEGGNTEAFF. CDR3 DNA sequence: TGTGCCTGGAGAGACGAAGGGGGGAACACTGAAGCTTTCTTT.